One and the same sample provided the 27 T cell receptor beta chains below, sequenced in a study of blood T cell repertoires in COVID-19. The repertoire was sequenced with immunoSEQ multiplex PCR; TCRdb's copy has only in-frame clones and lacks some. The table has about 250,000 clones, around 88% seen once. Input material: peripheral blood. All receptors derive from an older man with acute or convalescent COVID-19.

The chain recombines TRBV5-3 with TRBJ1-1; the D gene is possibly TRBD1 (6 bases). TRBV5-3 is an ORF; its function is uncertain. V was clipped by 5 bases and J by 1 base, with 15 bases between them. The CDR3 extends over 15 amino acids. The CDR3 DNA is TGTGCCAGAAGGGTTTACAGGGAACAGAACACTGAAGCTTTCTTT. Translation gives CARRVYREQNTEAFF.

The chain carries TRBV7-2 and TRBJ2-7; D possibly corresponds to TRBD1 (6 bases). CDR3 length: 13 residues. Germline V lookup: CDR1 SGHTA, CDR2 FQGNSA. V shed 5 bases and J shed 6 bases, with 14 bases lying between them. CDR3 loop: CASSATGFGEQYF. In DNA, the CDR3 is TGTGCCAGCAGCGCAACAGGGTTTGGCGAGCAGTACTTC.

In its sample, this clone was seen a few times. The V gene is TRBV11-2, the J gene TRBJ2-7; 9 bases line up with TRBD1. The CDR3 sequence is 15 residues long. The J segment lost 3 bases and the V segment lost 1 base, leaving 4 bases of the junction unmatched. CDR1 is SGHAT and CDR2 is FQNNGV in the germline V gene. CDR3: CASSLVGTGSYEQYF. DNA for the CDR3: TGTGCCAGCAGCTTAGTCGGGACAGGGAGCTACGAGCAGTACTTC.

V usage is TRBV9 and J usage is TRBJ1-1; 8 nucleotides agree with TRBD1. The germline gives CDR1 SGDLS, CDR2 YYNGEE. The J segment lost 1 base and the V segment lost 3 bases, leaving 2 bases of the junction unmatched. The CDR3 loop spans 14 amino acids. The CDR3: CASSAGGWNTEAFF. In DNA, the CDR3 is TGTGCCAGCAGCGCAGGGGGCTGGAACACTGAAGCTTTCTTT.

J is TRBJ2-5 and V is TRBV5-1; tentatively, D is TRBD1 (5 bases). The CDR3 runs to 15 residues. Germline V CDR1 and CDR2: SGHRS, YFSETQ. V was trimmed by 2 bases and J by 2 bases, leaving 13 bases between them. This CDR3 reads CASSLGTTGQETQYF. The CDR3 nucleotides are TGCGCCAGCAGCTTAGGAACTACAGGTCAAGAGACCCAGTACTTC.

The rearrangement joins TRBV9 to TRBJ2-3; 7 bases are a match to TRBD1. Per the germline V gene, CDR1 is SGDLS and CDR2 is YYNGEE. V shed 4 bases, J shed 1 base, and the junction held 9 bases outside the gene matches. The CDR3 is 16 residues long. Here the CDR3 reads CASSPSQGVGTDTQYF. For the CDR3, the DNA is TGTGCCAGCAGCCCCTCGCAGGGGGTCGGCACAGATACGCAGTATTTT.

The chain is built from TRBV19 and TRBJ2-3, with 7 bases matching TRBD1. The CDR3 sequence is 19 residues long. V gave up 3 bases and J gave up 3 bases; unmatched junction bases: 18. The germline gives CDR1 LNHDA, CDR2 SQIVND (reference sequence). CDR3 coding DNA: TGTGCCAGTAGTATTGGGGCAGGGGGTGACCTCCGGAGGACAGATACGCAGTATTTT. Translated, it gives CASSIGAGGDLRRTDTQYF.

V usage is TRBV7-8 and J usage is TRBJ2-2; tentative D call: TRBD1 (5 bases). The CDR3 spans 15 residues. Trimming removed 2 bases at V and 3 bases at J, with 10 bases between. Germline V CDR1 and CDR2: SGHVS, FQNEAQ. Here the CDR3 reads CASSLPLGDTGELFF. CDR3 coding DNA: TGTGCCAGCAGCTTACCGTTAGGGGACACCGGGGAGCTGTTTTTT.

The V gene is TRBV28, the J gene TRBJ1-2, with D perhaps matching TRBD1 (5 bases). The CDR3 is 13 amino acids. Germline CDR1 is MDHEN and CDR2 is SYDVKM. The V gene lost 7 bases and the J gene lost 8 bases, with 17 bases spanning the gap. The CDR3 region has the DNA TGTGCCAGCACCCGCCCCCAGGGTAGAGGCTACACCTTC. Protein: CASTRPQGRGYTF.

The rearrangement uses TRBV7-8 and TRBJ2-3, with TRBD1 as a possible D gene (6 bases). CDR3 size: 15 residues. V gave up 5 bases and J gave up 2 bases, with 14 bases separating them. Germline CDR1 reads SGHVS; CDR2 reads FQNEAQ. The CDR3 loop reads CASSPQGPYTDTQYF. In nucleotides, the CDR3 is TGTGCCAGCAGCCCACAGGGTCCCTACACAGATACGCAGTATTTT.

This chain connects TRBV19 to TRBJ1-3, with 10 positions matching TRBD1. Trimming took 10 bases from V and 4 from J; bases not matched to a gene: 13. The V gene's germline CDR1 is LNHDA and CDR2 SQIVND (reference sequence). The CDR3 is 16 residues long. As DNA, the CDR3 is TGTGCCACCCTGGACAGGGGGAGTCAAGCGGGAAACACCATATATTTT. The encoded protein is CATLDRGSQAGNTIYF.

The J gene is TRBJ2-7, the V gene TRBV29-1, with TRBD1 matching 9 bases. The CDR3 has 13 amino acids. Trimming cost V 1 base and J 2 bases; bases outside gene matches: 0. Per germline, CDR1 SQVTM and CDR2 ANQGSEA. CDR3 nucleotides: TGCAGCGTTGAAGGGGACAGGGCCTACGAGCAGTACTTC. Its protein product is CSVEGDRAYEQYF.

This rearrangement joins TRBV7-2 to TRBJ1-5; D possibly corresponds to TRBD1 (6 bases). The CDR3 contains 17 residues. Trimming left V 5 bases short and J 0 bases short, with 17 bases between. Germline V CDR1 and CDR2: SGHTA, FQGNSA. The CDR3 loop reads CASSPHWTEYSNQPQHF. The CDR3 DNA follows: TGTGCCAGCAGCCCCCATTGGACAGAGTATAGCAATCAGCCCCAGCATTTT.

The rearrangement joins TRBV28 to TRBJ2-5; the D gene is possibly TRBD2 (5 bases). Looked up from germline, CDR1 is MDHEN and CDR2 is SYDVKM. This CDR3 comprises 15 residues. Between the trimmed V and J ends, which lost 9 bases and 2 bases, there was a span of 19 bases. The CDR3 protein is CASQSEGVRQETQYF. The CDR3 nucleotides read TGTGCCAGTCAGAGTGAGGGAGTTCGGCAAGAGACCCAGTACTTC.

The rearrangement joins TRBV29-1 to TRBJ2-5; D unclear. CDR1 SQVTM and CDR2 ANQGSEA come from the germline V gene. This CDR3 contains 13 residues. V lost 3 bases and J 4 bases, leaving 12 bases between the germline ends. CDR3 in DNA: TGCAGCGTTGAGGCAGGTCCTGGAGAGACCCAGTACTTC. It encodes CSVEAGPGETQYF. The full variable domain, in which reference TRBV29-1 and TRBJ2-5 provide the parts outside the CDR3, is SAVISQKPSRDICQRGTSLTIQCQVDSQVTMMFWYRQQPGQSLTLIATANQGSEATYESGFVIDKFPISRPNLTFSTLTVSNMSPEDSSIYLCSVEAGPGETQYFGPGTRLLVL.

The chain couples TRBV2 to TRBJ2-1, with TRBD2 matching 8 bases. The CDR3 extends over 16 amino acids. CDR1 and CDR2 (germline): SNHLY, FYNNEI. Losses at the gene ends were 7 bases for V and 3 bases for J; bases not matched to a gene: 11. The DNA of the CDR3 is TGTGCCAGCAACCCCGGGAGGGGGAGGGACTACAATGAGCAGTTCTTC. Its protein product is CASNPGRGRDYNEQFF.

The chain combines TRBV7-3 with TRBJ2-2; 8 nucleotides match TRBD2. CDR1 SGHTA and CDR2 FQGTGA come from the germline V gene. The trim removed 0 bases at V and 2 bases at J, leaving 5 bases unmatched. The length of the CDR3 is 17 residues. The CDR3 region has the DNA TGTGCCAGCAGCTTAACCTTCGGGAGGGCCAACACCGGGGAGCTGTTTTTT. This sequence encodes CASSLTFGRANTGELFF.

This clone was seen a few times. The V call is TRBV28, the J call TRBJ2-3, with D perhaps TRBD2 (6 bases). The CDR3 is 16 residues long. Germline values: CDR1 MDHEN, CDR2 SYDVKM. Trimming shortened V by 7 bases and J by 0 bases, and 17 bases separated the two germline ends. The CDR3 sequence: CASTPMWGTSTDTQYF. The CDR3 DNA reads as TGTGCCAGCACCCCCATGTGGGGGACTAGCACAGATACGCAGTATTTT.

This chain uses TRBV28 with TRBJ1-6; 8 bases are a match to TRBD1. The CDR3 contains 15 residues. Germline values: CDR1 MDHEN, CDR2 SYDVKM. V dropped 6 bases and J dropped 4; count of bases not matched to a gene: 5. The CDR3 loop reads CASRRDRLYNSPLHF. As DNA, the CDR3 is TGTGCCAGCAGGCGGGACAGGCTGTATAATTCACCCCTCCACTTT.

The V and J genes are TRBV18 and TRBJ1-2; no firm D call. The germline V gene encodes CDR1 KGHSH and CDR2 LQKENI. The CDR3 spans 14 residues. V was clipped by 3 bases and J by 2 bases, with 10 bases between them. The CDR3 coding sequence is TGTGCCAGCTCACCGAACAACAACAACTATGGCTACACCTTC. It translates to CASSPNNNNYGYTF.

This clone appeared a few times. The chain employs TRBV9 and TRBJ1-1; D gene unclear. The germline V gene encodes CDR1 SGDLS and CDR2 YYNGEE. The CDR3 covers 13 residues. Between the trimmed V and J ends, which lost 0 bases and 1 base, there was a span of 4 bases. The CDR3: CASSVGRNTEAFF. The CDR3 region has the DNA TGTGCCAGCAGCGTAGGTCGGAACACTGAAGCTTTCTTT.

The J gene is TRBJ1-2, the V gene TRBV29-1; 7 bases agree with TRBD1. The germline gives CDR1 SQVTM, CDR2 ANQGSEA. The CDR3 loop spans 11 amino acids. V dropped 7 bases and J dropped 3; count of bases not matched to a gene: 2. In DNA form, the CDR3 reads TGCAGCGGGGGACAGTACTATGGCTACACCTTC. This codes for CSGGQYYGYTF.

This chain connects TRBV7-2 to TRBJ2-1; 13 bases map to TRBD2. The CDR3 consists of 15 residues. V lost 4 bases and J lost 5; bases outside the gene matches: 2. Germline V gene lookup returns CDR1 SGHTA and CDR2 FQGNSA. CDR3 in DNA: TGTGCCAGCAGCTGGGGACTAGCGGGGCACAATGAGCAGTTCTTC. Translated: CASSWGLAGHNEQFF.

The chain is built from TRBV25-1 and TRBJ1-5; D might be TRBD1 (5 bases). CDR1 is MGHDK, CDR2 SYGVNS, per germline. This CDR3 has 14 amino acids. Trimming removed 1 base from V and 6 bases from J, with 10 bases in between. The CDR3 is CASSESGRAQPQHF. The CDR3 DNA follows: TGTGCCAGCAGTGAATCGGGCAGGGCTCAGCCCCAGCATTTT. Combining the CDR3 with reference TRBV25-1 and TRBJ1-5 gives the whole variable domain EADIYQTPRYLVIGTGKKITLECSQTMGHDKMYWYQQDPGMELHLIHYSYGVNSTEKGDLSSESTVSRIRTEHFPLTLESARPSHTSQYLCASSESGRAQPQHFGDGTRLSIL.

CDR3 bases: TGTGCCAGCAGTCCTACCATAGCCTACTCCTACAATGAGCAGTTCTTC. Residues: CASSPTIAYSYNEQFF. This rearrangement joins TRBV27 to TRBJ2-1; D uncertain. CDR1 and CDR2 from the germline V gene are MNHEY and SMNVEV (reference sequence). The CDR3 spans 16 residues. V lost 5 bases, J lost 0 bases, and 14 bases lay in between.

V usage is TRBV10-3 and J usage is TRBJ2-1; 10 bases are shared with TRBD2. CDR3 length: 14 amino acids. Trimming removed 7 bases from V and 6 bases from J; junction bases left unmatched: 6. From germline, CDR1 is ENHRY and CDR2 SYGVKD. The CDR3 DNA is TGTGCCATCAAACCGGGACTAGCGCTCAATGAGCAGTTCTTC. This encodes CAIKPGLALNEQFF.

CDR3 DNA: TGTGCCAGCAGCGTAGACGGGGGAAGAAAGGCCTACGAGCAGTACTTC. Translated: CASSVDGGRKAYEQYF. V is TRBV9 and J is TRBJ2-7; TRBD2 might be the D (6 bases). Germline loops: CDR1 SGDLS, CDR2 YYNGEE. The ends were cut back, 0 bases at V and 2 bases at J, with 15 bases in the middle. The CDR3 has 16 amino acids.